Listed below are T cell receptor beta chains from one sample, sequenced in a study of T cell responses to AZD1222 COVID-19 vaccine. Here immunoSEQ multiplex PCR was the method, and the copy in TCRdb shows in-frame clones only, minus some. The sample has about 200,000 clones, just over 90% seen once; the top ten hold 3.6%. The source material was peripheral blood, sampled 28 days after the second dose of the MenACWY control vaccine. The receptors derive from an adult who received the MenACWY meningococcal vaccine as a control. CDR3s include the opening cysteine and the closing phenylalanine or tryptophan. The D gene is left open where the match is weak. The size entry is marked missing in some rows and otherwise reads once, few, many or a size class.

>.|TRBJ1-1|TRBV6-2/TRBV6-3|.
CASSGWVGNTEAFF
TGTGCCAGCAGTGGGTGGGTGGGAAACACTGAAGCTTTCTTT
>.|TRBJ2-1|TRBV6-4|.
CASSEVGPSSYNEQFF
TGTGCCAGCAGTGAGGTGGGACCGAGCTCCTACAATGAGCAGTTCTTC
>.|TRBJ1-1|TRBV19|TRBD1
CASSIVDRGTEAFF
TGTGCCAGTAGTATCGTCGACAGGGGCACTGAAGCTTTCTTT
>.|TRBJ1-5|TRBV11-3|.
CASSPRVRSVTQHF
TGTGCCAGCAGCCCCCGGGTAAGGTCCGTGACCCAGCATTTT
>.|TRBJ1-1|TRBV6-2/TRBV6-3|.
CASSYPLGGMNTEAFF
TGTGCCAGCAGTTACCCACTCGGTGGGATGAACACTGAAGCTTTCTTT
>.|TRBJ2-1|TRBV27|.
CASSLPSSRGAYNEQFF
TGTGCCAGCAGTTTACCATCTAGCAGAGGCGCCTACAATGAGCAGTTCTTC
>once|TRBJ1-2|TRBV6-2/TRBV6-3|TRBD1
CASSYRTGVNGYTF
TGTGCCAGCAGTTACAGGACAGGGGTGAATGGCTACACCTTC
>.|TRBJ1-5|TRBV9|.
CASSVGAGSSQPQHF
TGTGCCAGCAGCGTAGGGGCAGGGTCTAGTCAGCCCCAGCATTTT
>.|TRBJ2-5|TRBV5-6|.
CASSGGTQYF
TGTGCCAGCAGCGGGGGGACCCAGTACTTC
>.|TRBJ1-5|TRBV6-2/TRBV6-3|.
CASSYGDQPQHF
TGTGCCAGCAGTTACGGAGATCAGCCCCAGCATTTT
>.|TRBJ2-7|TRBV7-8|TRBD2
CASSLVISTSRFDEQYF
TGTGCCAGCAGCTTAGTAATTTCGACTAGCCGTTTTGACGAGCAGTACTTC
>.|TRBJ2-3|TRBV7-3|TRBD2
CASSLLAGGSSTDTQYF
TGTGCCAGCAGCCTACTAGCGGGAGGTTCTAGCACAGATACGCAGTATTTT
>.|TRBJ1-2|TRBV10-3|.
CAITSSQEHNYGYTF
TGTGCCATCACGAGCTCCCAAGAACATAACTATGGCTACACCTTC